Below, 16 T cell receptor beta chains from the same sample are listed, as sequenced in a study of control samples from healthy donors and cancer patients. Profiled with immunoSEQ multiplex PCR; TCRdb holds only in-frame clones, not every one. In the table there are about 130,000 clones, about 93% of which are singletons. The sequencing sample was made of PBMCs. Every receptor here comes from a man between 60 and 75 years old with colorectal cancer.

The chain combines TRBV7-2 with TRBJ2-7, with D tentatively TRBD1 (6 bases). V lost 1 base and J 0 bases, leaving 16 bases between the germline ends. Per the germline V gene, CDR1 is SGHTA and CDR2 is FQGNSA. This CDR3 has 17 amino acids. CDR3 nucleotide sequence: TGTGCCAGCAGCTTAGGTGCAGGGGCTTGGAGCTCCTACGAGCAGTACTTC. It yields the protein CASSLGAGAWSSYEQYF.

Turning to this clone: One end of the junction varies from germline; a read error may be responsible. This chain uses TRBV30 with TRBJ1-2, with a possible D match to TRBD1 (5 bases). CDR1 is GTSNPN, CDR2 SVGIG, per germline (reference sequence). This CDR3 has 10 amino acids. The CDR3 DNA follows: TGTGCCTGGAGTGTATCGAGTGGGGGATTC. Translation: CAWSVSSGGF.

For this clone: Compared with germline, one end of the junction differs, possibly owing to a read error. CDR3 protein: CASSLDSYNEQFF. The CDR3 nucleotides read TGCGCCAGTAGCTTGGACTCCTACAATGAGCAGTTCTTC. The V call is TRBV5-1, the J call TRBJ2-1; no definite D call. The CDR3 extends over 13 amino acids. Germline CDR1 SGHRS, CDR2 YFSETQ.

This chain links TRBV9 with TRBJ2-2; D might be TRBD1 (6 bases). Trimming pared 0 bases from V and 4 bases from J, leaving 10 bases between. This CDR3 has 15 residues. Germline assignment: CDR1 SGDLS and CDR2 YYNGEE. CDR3 DNA: TGTGCCAGCAGCGTAGACACAGGGCGCACCGGGGAGCTGTTTTTT. Its translation: CASSVDTGRTGELFF.

The chain combines TRBV6-6 with TRBJ1-5; D gene unclear. V lost 5 bases and J 0 bases, leaving 14 bases between the germline ends. The CDR3 consists of 16 residues. The germline V gene has CDR1 MNHNY and CDR2 SVGAGI (reference sequence). The CDR3 DNA is TGTGCCAGCAGTCCCGAAGGAGACCTTAGCAATCAGCCCCAGCATTTT. Amino acid sequence: CASSPEGDLSNQPQHF.

This chain joins TRBV10-3 and TRBJ1-1; D ambiguous. V was cut by 5 bases and J by 0 bases, with 13 bases left in between. From germline, CDR1 is ENHRY and CDR2 SYGVKD. The CDR3 is 15 residues long. The CDR3: CAISPLKAVNTEAFF. CDR3 nucleotides: TGTGCCATCAGTCCTTTAAAAGCTGTGAACACTGAAGCTTTCTTT.

The chain recombines TRBV7-2 with TRBJ1-2; 7 bases align to TRBD1. Germline-derived CDR1 and CDR2 are SGHTA and FQGNSA. V trimming: 5 bases; J trimming: 4 bases; junction bases outside the gene matches: 4. The CDR3 loop spans 13 amino acids. CDR3 sequence reads: CASSPGQTYGYTF. CDR3 sequence (DNA): TGTGCCAGCAGCCCGGGACAGACCTATGGCTACACCTTC.

The rearrangement joins TRBV28 to TRBJ1-1; D call uncertain. The CDR3 consists of 14 residues. V dropped 3 bases and J dropped 1 base, with 9 bases sitting between them. Germline V gene lookup returns CDR1 MDHEN and CDR2 SYDVKM. The CDR3 coding sequence is TGTGCCAGCAGTTTGAGCCTGACGAACACTGAAGCTTTCTTT. Its translation: CASSLSLTNTEAFF.

The chain links TRBV19 to TRBJ1-2; D is ambiguous. CDR3 size: 14 residues. V was clipped by 7 bases and J by 1 base, with 13 bases between them. CDR1 and CDR2 (germline): LNHDA, SQIVND (reference sequence). CDR3 nucleotide sequence: TGTGCCAGTAACCCGGGCCGCCATAACTATGGCTACACCTTC. It is translated as CASNPGRHNYGYTF.

The chain joins TRBV5-4 to TRBJ2-7, with 8 bases that match TRBD1. Trimming removed 4 bases from V and 6 bases from J; junction bases left unmatched: 9. The CDR3 totals 14 residues. CDR1 is SGHNT and CDR2 is YYREEE in the germline V gene (reference sequence). The CDR3 DNA reads as TGTGCCAGCAGCCCAGGAGGACAGGGTCGCGAGCAGTACTTC. The encoded protein is CASSPGGQGREQYF. The full variable domain, in which reference TRBV5-4 and TRBJ2-7 provide the parts outside the CDR3, is ETGVTQSPTHLIKTRGQQVTLRCSSQSGHNTVSWYQQALGQGPQFIFQYYREEENGRGNFPPRFSGLQFPNYSSELNVNALELDDSALYLCASSPGGQGREQYFGPGTRLTVT.

The chain combines TRBV5-1 with TRBJ2-1; D remains ambiguous. The CDR3 is 13 residues long. Looked up from germline, CDR1 is SGHRS and CDR2 is YFSETQ. Trimming shortened V by 1 base and J by 7 bases, and 9 bases separated the two germline ends. The CDR3 region is CASSLSPRNEQFF. CDR3 DNA: TGCGCCAGCAGCTTGTCCCCCCGGAATGAGCAGTTCTTC.

The V and J genes are TRBV7-2 and TRBJ1-2, with 8 bases matching TRBD1. Germline CDR1 reads SGHTA; CDR2 reads FQGNSA. With 5 bases clipped from V and 4 bases from J, the junction kept 15 bases outside the gene matches. The length of the CDR3 is 17 residues. The CDR3 nucleotides read TGTGCCAGCAGCCTCACCGGGACAGGCGGTAACCTCTATGGCTACACCTTC. Its translation: CASSLTGTGGNLYGYTF.

V gene TRBV5-6 combines with J gene TRBJ1-2; D is undetermined. With 0 bases removed from V and 2 bases from J, the gap between germline ends came to 5 bases. Per germline, CDR1 SGHDT and CDR2 YYEEEE. This CDR3 contains 13 residues. The chain's CDR3 is CASSLVENYGYTF. CDR3 sequence (DNA): TGTGCCAGCAGCTTGGTAGAAAACTATGGCTACACCTTC.

The J gene is TRBJ2-7, the V gene TRBV30, with D unresolved. Deletions cut 1 base from V and 5 bases from J, with 9 bases between. The CDR3 sequence is 12 residues long. Looked up from germline, CDR1 is GTSNPN and CDR2 is SVGIG (reference sequence). CDR3 protein: CAWSGLADEQYF. CDR3 bases: TGTGCCTGGAGTGGGTTGGCGGACGAGCAGTACTTC.

The rearrangement uses TRBV30 and TRBJ1-4, with 8 bases that match TRBD1. V shed 0 bases and J 6 bases; nucleotides not matched to a gene: 12. The V gene's germline CDR1 is GTSNPN and CDR2 SVGIG (reference sequence). The CDR3 loop spans 17 amino acids. CDR3 nucleotide sequence: TGTGCCTGGAGTGTACGAAGGAGCGGACAGGGTTATGAAAAACTGTTTTTT. Its translation is CAWSVRRSGQGYEKLFF.

The CDR3, as DNA: TGTGCCAGCAGTTACGGGGAACAGGGAGACTACACCTTC. Protein sequence: CASSYGEQGDYTF. The chain recombines TRBV6-6 with TRBJ1-2; D might be TRBD1 (6 bases). The CDR3 consists of 13 residues. From germline, CDR1 is MNHNY and CDR2 SVGAGI (reference sequence). The ends were cut back, 2 bases at V and 10 bases at J, with 14 bases in the middle.